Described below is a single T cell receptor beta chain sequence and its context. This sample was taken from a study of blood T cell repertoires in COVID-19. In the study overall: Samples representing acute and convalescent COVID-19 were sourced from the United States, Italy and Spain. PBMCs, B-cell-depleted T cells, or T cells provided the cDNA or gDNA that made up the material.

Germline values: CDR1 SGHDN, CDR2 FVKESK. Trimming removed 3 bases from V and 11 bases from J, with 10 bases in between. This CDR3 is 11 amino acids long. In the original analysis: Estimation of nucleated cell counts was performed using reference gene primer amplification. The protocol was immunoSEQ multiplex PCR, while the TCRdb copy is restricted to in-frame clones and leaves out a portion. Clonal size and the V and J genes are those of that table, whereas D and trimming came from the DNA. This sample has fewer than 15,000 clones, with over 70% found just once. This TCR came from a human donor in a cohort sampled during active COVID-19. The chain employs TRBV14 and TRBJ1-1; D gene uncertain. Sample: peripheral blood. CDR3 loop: CASSHSSGAFF. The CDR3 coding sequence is TGTGCCAGCAGCCACTCGTCGGGTGCTTTCTTT.